This T cell receptor beta chain was sequenced during a study of blood T cell repertoires in COVID-19. Study-level information: Samples representing acute and convalescent COVID-19 were sourced from the United States, Italy and Spain.

Libraries were prepared by immunoSEQ multiplex PCR; TCRdb keeps only in-frame clonotypes and omits some of them. The data show 200,000 to 300,000 clones, about 91% seen once. Seattle cases were enrolled at active infection and followed longitudinally. This clone appeared once. The CDR3 has 15 amino acids. The V segment lost 4 bases and the J segment 5 bases; nucleotides outside the gene matches: 5. In germline, CDR1 is KGHDR, CDR2 SFDVKD. Input material: peripheral blood. This clonotype was sampled from a person between 18 and 35 years old with COVID-19, enrolled during active disease. This chain links TRBV24-1 with TRBJ1-1, with 11 bases aligning to TRBD1. For the CDR3, the DNA is TGTGCCACCAGTGAAGCCGGGACAGGGGGGACTGAAGCTTTCTTT. Protein sequence: CATSEAGTGGTEAFF.